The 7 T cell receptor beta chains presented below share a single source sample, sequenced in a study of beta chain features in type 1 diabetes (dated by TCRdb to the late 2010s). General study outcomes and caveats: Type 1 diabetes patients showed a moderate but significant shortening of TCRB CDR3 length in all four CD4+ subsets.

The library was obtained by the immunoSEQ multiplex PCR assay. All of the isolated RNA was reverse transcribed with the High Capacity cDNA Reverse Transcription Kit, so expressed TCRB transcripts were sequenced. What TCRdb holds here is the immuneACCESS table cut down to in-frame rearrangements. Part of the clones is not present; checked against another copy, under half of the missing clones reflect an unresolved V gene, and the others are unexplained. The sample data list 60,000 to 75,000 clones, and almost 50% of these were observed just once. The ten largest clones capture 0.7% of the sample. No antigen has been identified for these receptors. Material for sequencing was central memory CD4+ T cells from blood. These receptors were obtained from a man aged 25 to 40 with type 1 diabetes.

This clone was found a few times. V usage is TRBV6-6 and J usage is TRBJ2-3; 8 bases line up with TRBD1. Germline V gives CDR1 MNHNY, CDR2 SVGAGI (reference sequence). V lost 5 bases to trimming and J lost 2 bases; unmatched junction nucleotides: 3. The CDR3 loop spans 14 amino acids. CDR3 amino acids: CASSRQGSTDTQYF. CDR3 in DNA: TGTGCCAGCAGTAGACAGGGGTCCACAGATACGCAGTATTTT.

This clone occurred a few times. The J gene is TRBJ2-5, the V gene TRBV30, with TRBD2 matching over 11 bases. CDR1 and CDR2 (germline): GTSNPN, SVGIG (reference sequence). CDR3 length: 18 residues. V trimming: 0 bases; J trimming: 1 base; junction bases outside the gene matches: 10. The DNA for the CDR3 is TGTGCCTGGAGTGTACGGCTAGCGGGAGGAGGGGGCCAAGAGACCCAGTACTTC. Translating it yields CAWSVRLAGGGGQETQYF.

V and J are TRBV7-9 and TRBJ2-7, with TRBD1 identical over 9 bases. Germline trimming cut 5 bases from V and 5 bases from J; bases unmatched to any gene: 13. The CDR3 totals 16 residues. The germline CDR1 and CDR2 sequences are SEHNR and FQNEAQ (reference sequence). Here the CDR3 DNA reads TGTGCCAGCAGCCTCCTTTCGGGACAGGGTAACCACGAGCAGTACTTC. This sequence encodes CASSLLSGQGNHEQYF.

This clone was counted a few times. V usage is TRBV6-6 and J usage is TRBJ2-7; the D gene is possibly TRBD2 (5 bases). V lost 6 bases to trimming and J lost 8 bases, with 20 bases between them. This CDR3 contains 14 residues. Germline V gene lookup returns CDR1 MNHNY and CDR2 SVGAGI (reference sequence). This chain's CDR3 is CASSPDGGRGKQYF. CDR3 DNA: TGTGCCAGCAGCCCCGACGGCGGTCGAGGGAAGCAGTACTTC.

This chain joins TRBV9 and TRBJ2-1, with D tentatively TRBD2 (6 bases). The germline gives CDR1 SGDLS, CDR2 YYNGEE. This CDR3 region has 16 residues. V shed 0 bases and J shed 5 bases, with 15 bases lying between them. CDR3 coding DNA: TGTGCCAGCAGCGTAGGAGGGAGCGGGTTCAACAATGAGCAGTTCTTC. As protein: CASSVGGSGFNNEQFF.

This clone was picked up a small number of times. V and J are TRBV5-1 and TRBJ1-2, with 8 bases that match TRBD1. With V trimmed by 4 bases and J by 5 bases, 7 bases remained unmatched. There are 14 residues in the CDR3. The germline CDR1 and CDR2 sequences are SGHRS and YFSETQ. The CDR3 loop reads CASSGTDRVYGYTF. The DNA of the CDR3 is TGCGCCAGCAGCGGGACGGACAGGGTGTATGGCTACACCTTC.

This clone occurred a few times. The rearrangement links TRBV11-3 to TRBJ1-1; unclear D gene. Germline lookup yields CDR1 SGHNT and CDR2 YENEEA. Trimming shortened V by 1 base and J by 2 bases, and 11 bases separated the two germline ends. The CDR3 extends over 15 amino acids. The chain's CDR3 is CASSLGGPSNTEAFF. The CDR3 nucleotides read TGTGCCAGCAGCTTAGGAGGCCCGTCCAACACTGAAGCTTTCTTT.